The 28 T cell receptor beta chains below come from one sample, sequenced in a study of cytomegalovirus exposure and HLA in healthy donors. The study ran its PCR with 60 Vbeta and 13 Jbeta primers. This table comes from immunoSEQ multiplex PCR, and its TCRdb copy is limited to in-frame clones, with some not included. The sample yields some 150,000 clones, 71% seen once. Sequenced sample: PBMCs. These receptors originate from a woman aged 25 to 45 in good health and CMV-seronegative.

The chain employs TRBV10-3 and TRBJ2-7; 7 bases are a match to TRBD1. Germline V gene data show CDR1 as ENHRY and CDR2 as SYGVKD. J lost 4 bases, V lost 7 bases, and 7 bases had no gene match. The CDR3 is made up of 13 amino acids. The CDR3, as DNA: TGTGCCATCAATTGGGACAGAACATACGAGCAGTACTTC. As protein: CAINWDRTYEQYF.

This clone was counted only a few times. J is TRBJ2-5 and V is TRBV6-6, with D uncertain. CDR1 is MNHNY, CDR2 SVGAGI, per germline (reference sequence). The CDR3 has 14 residues. V was clipped by 5 bases and J by 1 base, with 11 bases between them. CDR3 protein: CASSPERAQETQYF. The CDR3 DNA sequence: TGTGCCAGCAGTCCCGAGAGAGCCCAAGAGACCCAGTACTTC.

This clone was counted between two and nine times. The DNA of the CDR3 is TGCGCCAGCAGCGATTCAGGGGTAGATGGCTACACCTTC. Its protein is CASSDSGVDGYTF. This sequence joins TRBV5-1 and TRBJ1-2, with a possible D match to TRBD1 (6 bases). CDR1 and CDR2 (germline): SGHRS, YFSETQ. The CDR3 consists of 13 residues. Trimming took 4 bases from V and 6 from J, leaving 13 bases between them.

The gene calls are TRBV28 and TRBJ2-7; possible D gene TRBD1, 6 bases. The CDR3 extends over 14 amino acids. The V gene's germline CDR1 is MDHEN and CDR2 SYDVKM. The V end lost 1 base, the J end lost 4 bases, and 11 bases lay between the germline ends. The CDR3 sequence: CASSLLQGGYEQYF. The CDR3 DNA reads TGTGCCAGCAGTTTATTACAGGGCGGATACGAGCAGTACTTC.

This rearrangement joins TRBV28 to TRBJ2-7; TRBD2 matches at 12 bases. The germline V gene has CDR1 MDHEN and CDR2 SYDVKM. V trimming: 3 bases; J trimming: 6 bases; junction bases outside the gene matches: 6. The CDR3 covers 15 residues. This CDR3 is CASSFLAGGPGEQYF. The DNA for the CDR3 is TGTGCCAGCAGTTTCCTAGCGGGAGGGCCCGGCGAGCAGTACTTC.

CDR3: CASSEEGAALDTQYF. In nucleotides, the CDR3 is TGTGCCAGCAGTGAAGAGGGGGCAGCCTTGGATACGCAGTATTTT. The chain joins TRBV6-1 to TRBJ2-3; 7 nucleotides match TRBD1. The germline V gene has CDR1 MNHNS and CDR2 SASEGT. This CDR3 has 15 amino acids. Trimming removed 1 base from V and 6 bases from J; junction bases left unmatched: 7.

The J gene is TRBJ2-2, the V gene TRBV7-9, with 9 positions matching TRBD2. This CDR3 is built from 16 residues. Germline V gene data show CDR1 as SEHNR and CDR2 as FQNEAQ (reference sequence). The V segment lost 5 bases and the J segment 0 bases; nucleotides outside the gene matches: 4. The CDR3 region is CASSQRTSANTGELFF. The CDR3 nucleotides are TGTGCCAGCAGCCAAAGGACTAGCGCGAACACCGGGGAGCTGTTTTTT.

The chain is built from TRBV2 and TRBJ1-1; the match to TRBD1 covers 8 bases. The germline CDR1 and CDR2 sequences are SNHLY and FYNNEI. The CDR3 sequence is 15 residues long. V shed 3 bases, J shed 4 bases, and the junction held 7 bases outside the gene matches. The CDR3 sequence: CASSDRQGAFTEAFF. The CDR3 region has the DNA TGTGCCAGCAGTGACCGGCAGGGGGCGTTCACTGAAGCTTTCTTT.

V and J are TRBV6-5 and TRBJ2-2, with TRBD1 matching over 7 bases. The CDR3 length is 15 residues. V shed 2 bases and J 5 bases; nucleotides not matched to a gene: 5. Germline V lookup: CDR1 MNHEY, CDR2 SVGAGI. CDR3 DNA sequence: TGTGCCAGCAGTTACAGGGGGCGGTGGACCGGGGAGCTGTTTTTT. Its protein is CASSYRGRWTGELFF.

The chain carries TRBV5-5 and TRBJ1-2; D possibly corresponds to TRBD1 (6 bases). Trimming shortened V by 4 bases and J by 9 bases, and 13 bases separated the two germline ends. CDR3 length equals 12 residues. Germline CDR1 SGHKS, CDR2 YYEKEE (reference sequence). In nucleotides, the CDR3 is TGTGCCAGCAGCATGCACCGGGACAGCTACACCTTC. Protein: CASSMHRDSYTF.

The gene calls are TRBV7-8 and TRBJ1-5; D unresolved. The CDR3 covers 12 residues. The germline V gene has CDR1 SGHVS and CDR2 FQNEAQ. The V end was cut by 5 bases, the J end by 4 bases, with 6 bases between. The CDR3 bases are TGTGCCAGCAGCGTCCTGAATCAGCCCCAGCATTTT. It is translated as CASSVLNQPQHF.

The rearrangement uses TRBV7-2 and TRBJ1-4; the match to TRBD1 covers 10 bases. J gave up 8 bases and V 1 base, and 4 bases lay outside the gene matches. This CDR3 is 15 amino acids long. From germline, CDR1 is SGHTA and CDR2 FQGNSA. The CDR3 coding sequence is TGTGCCAGCAGCTTAGTCCGGGACAGGGGAGAAAAACTGTTTTTT. Translating it yields CASSLVRDRGEKLFF. Complete variable domain (other parts from reference TRBV7-2 and TRBJ1-4): GAGVSQSPSNKVTEKGKDVELRCDPISGHTALYWYRQSLGQGLEFLIYFQGNSAPDKSGLPSDRFSAERTGGSVSTLTIQRTQQEDSAVYLCASSLVRDRGEKLFFGSGTQLSVL.

V usage is TRBV11-3 and J usage is TRBJ2-1; D remains unclear. From germline, CDR1 is SGHNT and CDR2 YENEEA. Trimming left V 5 bases short and J 0 bases short, with 11 bases between. The CDR3 runs 15 residues. CDR3 sequence reads: CASSPGPSSYNEQFF. CDR3 coding DNA: TGTGCCAGCAGCCCCGGCCCTAGCTCCTACAATGAGCAGTTCTTC.

The chain joins TRBV4-2 to TRBJ1-4; 8 bases line up with TRBD1. The CDR3 has 16 residues. CDR1 is LGHNA and CDR2 is YNFKEQ in the germline V gene. J lost 5 bases, V lost 3 bases, and 8 bases had no gene match. The CDR3 nucleotides are TGTGCCAGCAGCCAGTCGGGGGACAGGAAGAATGAAAAACTGTTTTTT. Residues: CASSQSGDRKNEKLFF.

The V and J genes are TRBV5-4 and TRBJ2-7; D perhaps matches TRBD2 (6 bases). In germline, CDR1 is SGHNT, CDR2 YYREEE (reference sequence). This CDR3 has 17 amino acids. V lost 4 bases and J lost 2, with 22 bases in between. The CDR3, as DNA: TGTGCCAGCAGCCTGAACCTGGAGGGACCGAGAACCTACGAGCAGTACTTC. It is translated as CASSLNLEGPRTYEQYF.

V and J are TRBV18 and TRBJ1-5; 10 bases align to TRBD1. CDR1 is KGHSH and CDR2 is LQKENI in the germline V gene. The ends lost 1 base at V and 5 bases at J; junction bases unmatched: 5. The CDR3 spans 16 residues. CDR3 bases: TGTGCCAGCTCACCACTGGGGGGACAGGGGCATCAGCCCCAGCATTTT. This translates into CASSPLGGQGHQPQHF.

The genes are TRBV7-9 and TRBJ2-7; 12 nucleotides agree with TRBD2. This CDR3 is built from 15 residues. The ends lost 7 bases at V and 12 bases at J; junction bases unmatched: 16. Germline V gene lookup returns CDR1 SEHNR and CDR2 FQNEAQ (reference sequence). The CDR3 reads CASNGLGRLAGVMYF. The CDR3 nucleotides read TGTGCCAGCAATGGCCTGGGGAGACTAGCGGGAGTAATGTACTTC.

The J gene is TRBJ1-2, the V gene TRBV2; TRBD1 matches at 8 bases. The CDR3 is made up of 16 amino acids. V lost 4 bases, J lost 7 bases, and 14 bases stayed unmatched. Germline V gene sequence: CDR1 SNHLY, CDR2 FYNNEI. Here the CDR3 reads CASSGAVDRGLVGYTF. In DNA, the CDR3 is TGTGCCAGCAGTGGTGCGGTCGACAGGGGACTCGTTGGCTACACCTTC. The full variable domain, in which reference TRBV2 and TRBJ1-2 provide the parts outside the CDR3, is EPEVTQTPSHQVTQMGQEVILRCVPISNHLYFYWYRQILGQKVEFLVSFYNNEISEKSEIFDDQFSVERPDGSNFTLKIRSTKLEDSAMYFCASSGAVDRGLVGYTFGSGTRLTVV.

This sequence joins TRBV6-4 and TRBJ1-3; possibly TRBD1 for D (6 bases). Trimming took 7 bases from V and 1 from J, leaving 14 bases between them. The germline CDR1 and CDR2 sequences are MRHNA and SNTAGT. The CDR3 spans 15 residues. The CDR3 sequence: CASMAGAKSGNTIYF. The CDR3 DNA reads TGTGCCAGCATGGCGGGGGCAAAATCTGGAAACACCATATATTTT.

V gene TRBV7-2 combines with J gene TRBJ1-1; possibly TRBD1 for D (5 bases). This CDR3 contains 14 residues. V lost 2 bases, J lost 3 bases, and 10 bases lay in between. CDR1 is SGHTA, CDR2 FQGNSA, per germline. For the CDR3, the DNA is TGTGCCAGCAGCTTATCAGGGAAGGACACTGAAGCTTTCTTT. This sequence encodes CASSLSGKDTEAFF.

This chain links TRBV7-9 with TRBJ2-5; D perhaps matches TRBD1 (6 bases). The CDR3 is made up of 16 amino acids. Per germline, CDR1 SEHNR and CDR2 FQNEAQ (reference sequence). V shed 3 bases and J shed 5 bases, with 19 bases lying between them. CDR3 protein: CASSLSTGMIGETQYF. The CDR3 region has the DNA TGTGCCAGCAGCTTGTCAACAGGGATGATCGGGGAGACCCAGTACTTC.

The DNA for the CDR3 is TGCGCCAGCAGCTCCGAGGAAGGACAGGATCAGCCCCAGCATTTT. It is translated as CASSSEEGQDQPQHF. V gene TRBV4-1 combines with J gene TRBJ1-5; 7 bases match TRBD1. CDR1 and CDR2 from the germline V gene are MGHRA and YSYEKL. The CDR3 contains 15 residues. After removal of 5 bases from V and 5 bases from J, the junction contained 9 bases not matched to a gene.

The V gene is TRBV29-1, the J gene TRBJ2-5, with 9 bases matching TRBD2. CDR1 is SQVTM, CDR2 ANQGSEA, per germline. V gave up 5 bases and J gave up 5 bases; unmatched junction bases: 6. The CDR3 has 13 residues. The CDR3, as DNA: TGCAGCGTTCCGGGACTAGCTTGGGAGACCCAGTACTTC. Its translation: CSVPGLAWETQYF.

This rearrangement joins TRBV20-1 to TRBJ2-7; tentative D call: TRBD1 (6 bases). Trimming took 6 bases from V and 5 from J, leaving 11 bases between them. The CDR3 extends over 11 amino acids. Germline V gene lookup returns CDR1 DFQATT and CDR2 SNEGSKA (reference sequence). The CDR3 protein is CSAPRQDEQYF. The CDR3 bases are TGCAGTGCCCCTAGACAGGACGAGCAGTACTTC.

The chain uses TRBV4-1 and TRBJ1-1; 8 bases fit TRBD1. The CDR3 contains 12 residues. Germline V gives CDR1 MGHRA, CDR2 YSYEKL. Trimming took 4 bases from V and 10 from J; bases not matched to a gene: 5. The CDR3 coding sequence is TGCGCCAGCAGCCTCTCCGGGACAGGAGCTTTCTTT. It yields the protein CASSLSGTGAFF.

This rearrangement joins TRBV19 to TRBJ2-1; 8 bases match TRBD2. This CDR3 contains 14 residues. CDR1 and CDR2 (germline): LNHDA, SQIVND (reference sequence). V shed 1 base, J shed 7 bases, and the junction held 3 bases outside the gene matches. CDR3 protein: CASSIAGGRNEQFF. Here the CDR3 DNA reads TGTGCCAGTAGTATAGCGGGGGGGAGGAATGAGCAGTTCTTC.

The chain joins TRBV27 to TRBJ2-3; 14 bases align to TRBD2. Losses at the gene ends were 5 bases for V and 3 bases for J; bases not matched to a gene: 4. The CDR3 extends over 16 amino acids. Germline loops: CDR1 MNHEY, CDR2 SMNVEV (reference sequence). The CDR3 sequence: CASSPGTSGGTDTQYF. DNA of the CDR3: TGTGCCAGCAGTCCAGGGACTAGCGGGGGAACAGATACGCAGTATTTT.

The chain joins TRBV29-1 to TRBJ2-7; 13 bases agree with TRBD2. CDR3 length: 14 amino acids. Trimming took 7 bases from V and 6 from J; bases not matched to a gene: 9. The V gene's germline CDR1 is SQVTM and CDR2 ANQGSEA. The CDR3 DNA is TGCAGCGGGACTAGCGGGAGCCACGGGGTCGAGCAGTACTTC. This encodes CSGTSGSHGVEQYF.